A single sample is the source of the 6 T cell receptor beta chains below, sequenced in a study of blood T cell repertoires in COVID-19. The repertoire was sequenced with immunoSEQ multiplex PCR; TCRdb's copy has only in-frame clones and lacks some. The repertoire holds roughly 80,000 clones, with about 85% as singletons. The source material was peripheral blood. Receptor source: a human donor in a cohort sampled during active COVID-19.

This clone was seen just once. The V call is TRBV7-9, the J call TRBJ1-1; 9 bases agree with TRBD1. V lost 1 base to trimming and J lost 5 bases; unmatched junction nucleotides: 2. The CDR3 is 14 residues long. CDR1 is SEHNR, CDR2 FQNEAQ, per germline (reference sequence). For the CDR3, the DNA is TGTGCCAGCAGCTTAGAGACAGGGGGGACTGAAGCTTTCTTT. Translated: CASSLETGGTEAFF.

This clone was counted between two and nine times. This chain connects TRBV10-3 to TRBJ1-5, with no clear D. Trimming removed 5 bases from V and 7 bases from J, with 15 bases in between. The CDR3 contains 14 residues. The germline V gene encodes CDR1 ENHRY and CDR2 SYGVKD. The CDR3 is CAISKGEGGQPQHF. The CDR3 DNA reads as TGTGCCATCAGTAAGGGTGAGGGTGGCCAGCCCCAGCATTTT.

The chain's CDR3 is CASSDRVASGNTIYF. In nucleotides, the CDR3 is TGTGCCAGCAGCGACAGGGTGGCTTCTGGAAACACCATATATTTT. The chain uses TRBV4-2 and TRBJ1-3, with 7 positions matching TRBD1. The germline V gene encodes CDR1 LGHNA and CDR2 YNFKEQ. The ends lost 5 bases at V and 1 base at J; junction bases unmatched: 5. This CDR3 has 15 residues.

Here the CDR3 DNA reads TGCGCCAGCAGCCCAGTGCGGGATAGGACCGGGGAGCTGTTTTTT. Its protein is CASSPVRDRTGELFF. The chain has TRBV4-1 and TRBJ2-2, with D perhaps TRBD2 (6 bases). Germline CDR1 and CDR2: MGHRA and YSYEKL. The CDR3 consists of 15 residues. V lost 4 bases and J lost 5, with 14 bases in between.

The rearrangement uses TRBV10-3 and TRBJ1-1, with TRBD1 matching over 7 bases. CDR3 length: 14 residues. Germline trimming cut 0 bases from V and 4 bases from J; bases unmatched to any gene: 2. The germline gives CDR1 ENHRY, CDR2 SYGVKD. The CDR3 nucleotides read TGTGCCATCAGTGAGTCCCAGGGGGGCACTGAAGCTTTCTTT. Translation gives CAISESQGGTEAFF.

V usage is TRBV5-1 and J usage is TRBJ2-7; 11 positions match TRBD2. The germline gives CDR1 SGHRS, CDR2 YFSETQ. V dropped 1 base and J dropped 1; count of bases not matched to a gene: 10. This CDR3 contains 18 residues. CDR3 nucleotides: TGCGCCAGCAGCTTGATGACTAGCGGGAACTCCATTTCCTACGAGCAGTACTTC. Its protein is CASSLMTSGNSISYEQYF.